This T cell receptor beta chain derives from a study of T-cell reconstitution after alpha-beta-depleted transplantation in children. This sample's TCRbeta library carried unique molecular identifier barcodes. Via MiXCR, TCRdb re-called the PCR reads, giving one row per CDR3 protein. The profile shows roughly 180,000 distinct CDR3 sequences, 13% to 15% of them singletons. Germline CDR1 and CDR2: SGHRS and YFSETQ. The CDR3 length is 13 residues. The V end was cut by 1 base, the J end by 2 bases, with 7 bases between. This clonotype was counted a few times. The receptor comes from a human donor who donated a stem cell graft to a child with acute lymphoblastic leukemia. This material consisted of PBMCs from the stem cell graft donor, taken from the stem cell graft. This chain connects TRBV5-1 to TRBJ2-7; D gene uncertain. CDR3 sequence: CASSLLVTYEQYF. CDR3 nucleotide sequence: TGCGCCAGCAGCTTGCTCGTAACCTACGAGCAGTACTTC.